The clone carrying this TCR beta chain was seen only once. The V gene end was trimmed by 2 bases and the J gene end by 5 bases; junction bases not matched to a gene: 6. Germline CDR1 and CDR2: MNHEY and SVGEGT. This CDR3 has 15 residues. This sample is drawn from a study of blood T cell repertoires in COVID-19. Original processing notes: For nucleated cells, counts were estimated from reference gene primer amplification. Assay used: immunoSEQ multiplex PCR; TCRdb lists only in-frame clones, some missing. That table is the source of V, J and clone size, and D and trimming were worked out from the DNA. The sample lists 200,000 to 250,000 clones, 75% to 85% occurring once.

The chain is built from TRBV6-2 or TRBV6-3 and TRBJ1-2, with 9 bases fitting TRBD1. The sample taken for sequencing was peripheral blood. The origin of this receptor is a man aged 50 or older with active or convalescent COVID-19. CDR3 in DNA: TGTGCCAGCAGTTACAGGGACGACAGGGGGTATGGCTACACCTTC. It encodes CASSYRDDRGYGYTF.